The subject of this entry is one T cell receptor beta chain. Its antigen is still unknown. Assay used: immunoSEQ multiplex PCR; TCRdb lists only in-frame clones, some missing. The sample lists tens of thousands of clones; 93% were seen once. This specimen belongs to a study of T cells after posttransplantation cyclophosphamide. Study-level points and caveats: Later blood repertoires were often dominated by clones from the donor CD8+ memory compartment. Blood and skin or GI T cell repertoires showed limited TRB overlap. After PTCy, TRB diversity resembled that of CNI/methotrexate controls.

Source material: PBMCs. The clonotype comes from a woman in her thirties in good health and a related stem cell transplant donor.

The CDR3 region is CASSRQTGPEQYF. In DNA, the CDR3 is TGTGCCAGCAGCCGACAGACAGGGCCCGAGCAGTACTTC. This chain links TRBV5-4 with TRBJ2-7, with 7 bases fitting TRBD1. With V trimmed by 4 bases and J by 6 bases, 7 bases remained unmatched. The length of the CDR3 is 13 residues. The V gene's germline CDR1 is SGHNT and CDR2 YYREEE (reference sequence).